This TCR beta chain came from a study of identifying expanded T cells in peripheral blood. Healthy donors had no documented immune events, such as infections, while sampled. Points from the study as a whole: Clone count variance between roughly two-week samples rose with total template count.

This clone has only one observation. Its antigen remains unknown. Measured with immunoSEQ multiplex PCR; TCRdb has only the in-frame clones, and not every one. The sample comprises around 90,000 clones, 70% to 90% of which are singletons, and roughly 4.2% rests with the top ten. Source material: blood. This TCR was recovered from a person aged 18 to 75 in good health.

DNA of the CDR3: TGCGCCAGCAGCCAAGGGGTCCCCGGGGCTTTGTACAATGAGCAGTTCTTC. Protein product: CASSQGVPGALYNEQFF. The chain combines TRBV4-1 with TRBJ2-1, with D tentatively TRBD1 or TRBD2 (5 bases each). Germline V gene lookup returns CDR1 MGHRA and CDR2 YSYEKL. The CDR3 totals 17 residues. With 1 base removed from V and 4 bases from J, the gap between germline ends came to 17 bases.